The 11 T cell receptor beta chains below were found in one sample sequenced in a study of blood T cell repertoires in COVID-19. The table came from immunoSEQ multiplex PCR; TCRdb's copy has only in-frame clones and leaves some out. The sample has some 150,000 clones; about 80% are singletons. The sample comprised PBMCs or T cells enriched from blood (not recorded which). The receptors originated from a young woman who had been exposed to COVID-19.

This clone was counted once. This sequence joins TRBV15 and TRBJ1-5; no firm D call. V was clipped by 0 bases and J by 0 bases, with 6 bases between them. Germline CDR1 and CDR2: LNHNV and YYDKDF (reference sequence). The CDR3 has 15 residues. The CDR3 DNA reads TGTGCCACCAGCAGAGACAGGTATAGCAATCAGCCCCAGCATTTT. Amino acids: CATSRDRYSNQPQHF.

The rearrangement links TRBV27 to TRBJ1-1, with 8 positions matching TRBD1. The V gene end was trimmed by 5 bases and the J gene end by 5 bases; junction bases not matched to a gene: 10. This CDR3 contains 15 residues. Germline V gives CDR1 MNHEY, CDR2 SMNVEV (reference sequence). The CDR3: CASSHPRTGNTEAFF. As DNA, the CDR3 is TGTGCCAGCAGTCATCCCCGGACAGGGAATACTGAAGCTTTCTTT.

This clone was seen only once. This chain connects TRBV5-4 to TRBJ2-7; 9 nucleotides line up with TRBD2. V trimming: 5 bases; J trimming: 5 bases; junction bases outside the gene matches: 11. This CDR3 is 15 amino acids long. Germline V gene data show CDR1 as SGHNT and CDR2 as YYREEE (reference sequence). CDR3 loop: CASRRTGGRANEQYF. CDR3 DNA: TGTGCCAGCAGGCGTACTGGCGGGAGGGCCAACGAGCAGTACTTC.

This clone came up once. The chain has TRBV12-5 and TRBJ2-7, with D unresolved. Per germline, CDR1 LGHNT and CDR2 FRNRAP. The CDR3 runs to 14 residues. With 7 bases removed from V and 4 bases from J, the gap between germline ends came to 17 bases. CDR3 protein: CASVLDSSWYEQYF. CDR3 nucleotide sequence: TGTGCTAGTGTCCTAGACTCCTCTTGGTACGAGCAGTACTTC.

The chain couples TRBV29-1 to TRBJ1-1; TRBD1 matches 10 bases. The CDR3 covers 13 residues. Per germline, CDR1 SQVTM and CDR2 ANQGSEA. Trimming took 6 bases from V and 4 from J; bases not matched to a gene: 5. In DNA form, the CDR3 reads TGCAGCGTGGTCCGGGACAGGGGCACTGAAGCTTTCTTT. Translated, it gives CSVVRDRGTEAFF.

The CDR3 region is CASSSIPGREDEQYF. The CDR3 nucleotides read TGTGCCAGCAGTTCGATACCGGGACGGGAGGACGAGCAGTACTTC. This chain joins TRBV6-5 and TRBJ2-7, with TRBD2 matching over 7 bases. This CDR3 has 15 residues. The germline CDR1 and CDR2 sequences are MNHEY and SVGAGI. V was pared by 4 bases and J by 5 bases, with 11 bases of the junction left unmatched.

The rearrangement uses TRBV11-2 and TRBJ2-2; 10 nucleotides agree with TRBD1. Trimming cost V 6 bases and J 4 bases; bases outside gene matches: 5. This CDR3 spans 15 amino acids. CDR1 is SGHAT, CDR2 FQNNGV, per germline. CDR3 sequence reads: CASRGQGTSTGELFF. For the CDR3, the DNA is TGTGCCAGCAGGGGACAGGGGACATCCACCGGGGAGCTGTTTTTT.

CDR3 region: CASSVERTGGNSPLHF. The DNA for the CDR3 is TGTGCCAGCAGCGTGGAACGGACAGGGGGAAATTCACCCCTCCACTTT. The rearrangement joins TRBV5-4 to TRBJ1-6; 10 positions match TRBD1. CDR1 is SGHNT and CDR2 is YYREEE in the germline V gene (reference sequence). J was trimmed by 7 bases and V by 4 bases; bases with no gene match: 8. The CDR3 is 16 amino acids.

The V gene is TRBV7-8, the J gene TRBJ2-7; 7 bases line up with TRBD2. Trimming cost V 6 bases and J 1 base; bases outside gene matches: 3. Germline loops: CDR1 SGHVS, CDR2 FQNEAQ. The CDR3 consists of 13 residues. The CDR3 loop is CASRFSGSYEQYF. As DNA, the CDR3 is TGTGCCAGCAGGTTTAGCGGGTCCTACGAGCAGTACTTC. The entire variable domain, with the rest obtained from reference TRBV7-8 and TRBJ2-7, is as follows: GAGVSQSPRYKVAKRGQDVALRCDPISGHVSLFWYQQALGQGPEFLTYFQNEAQLDKSGLPSDRFFAERPEGSVSTLKIQRTQQEDSAVYLCASRFSGSYEQYFGPGTRLTVT.

The CDR3 region has the DNA TGTGCCAGCAGTGGGGAGGGTATCCACAATGAGCAGTTCTTC. Its translation is CASSGEGIHNEQFF. The chain employs TRBV6-4 and TRBJ2-1; 7 positions match TRBD2. V was pared by 4 bases and J by 5 bases, with 5 bases of the junction left unmatched. Germline V gene data show CDR1 as MRHNA and CDR2 as SNTAGT. The CDR3 extends over 14 amino acids.

The V gene is TRBV7-8, the J gene TRBJ1-5, with 7 nucleotides matching TRBD1. This CDR3 region has 17 residues. Trimming cost V 5 bases and J 5 bases; bases outside gene matches: 15. In germline, CDR1 is SGHVS, CDR2 FQNEAQ. As DNA, the CDR3 is TGTGCCAGCAGCACACCGACAGGGACGGACCTCCATCAGCCCCAGCATTTT. Translation: CASSTPTGTDLHQPQHF.